These T cell receptor beta chains were read from a single sample in a study of identical twins. One entry per CDR3 protein results from TCRdb running MiXCR on the 5' RACE reads. The sample yields about 220,000 distinct CDR3 sequences, less than 10% seen once. The sample comprised memory (CD45RO+) T cells sorted from blood. These receptors were obtained from a woman under 30 in good health. The CDR3 runs from the conserved cysteine through the conserved F or W. The order of the fields is J gene, D gene, clone size, V gene, CDR3 DNA, CDR3 protein. A D gene is named only where the DNA matches it firmly. Clone size is given for some rows only: seen once, a few or many times, or a class if the clone is expanded.

j_call: TRBJ1-1
d_call: .
clone_size: many
v_call: TRBV5-6
cdr3_nt: TGTGCCAGCAGTCCCCGCTTCGGGACCGAAGCTTTCTTT
cdr3_aa: CASSPRFGTEAFF

j_call: TRBJ2-7
d_call: TRBD2
clone_size: few
v_call: TRBV4-1
cdr3_nt: TGCGCCAGCAGCCAAGTCCCTAGCGGGTACGAGCAGTACTTC
cdr3_aa: CASSQVPSGYEQYF

j_call: TRBJ2-1
d_call: TRBD1
clone_size: .
v_call: TRBV5-1
cdr3_nt: TGCGCCAGCAGTTCCGGGACAGTGAATGAGCAGTTCTTC
cdr3_aa: CASSSGTVNEQFF

j_call: TRBJ1-6
d_call: .
clone_size: few
v_call: TRBV12-3/TRBV12-4
cdr3_nt: TGTGCCAGCAGTTTCCCGTATTCACCCCTCCACTTT
cdr3_aa: CASSFPYSPLHF

j_call: TRBJ2-1
d_call: .
clone_size: few
v_call: TRBV20-1
cdr3_nt: TGCAGTGGGACTTCCGGTATAGATGAGCAGTTCTTC
cdr3_aa: CSGTSGIDEQFF

j_call: TRBJ1-4
d_call: .
clone_size: .
v_call: TRBV20-1
cdr3_nt: TGCAGTGCTAGTAGGCAGACTAATGAAAAACTGTTTTTT
cdr3_aa: CSASRQTNEKLFF

j_call: TRBJ2-7
d_call: .
clone_size: few
v_call: TRBV20-1
cdr3_nt: TGCAGTGCTAGAGACCTGGGGGGCTACGAGCAGTACTTC
cdr3_aa: CSARDLGGYEQYF

j_call: TRBJ2-3
d_call: TRBD2
clone_size: few
v_call: TRBV9
cdr3_nt: TGTGCCAGCAGCGTAGGTCGGGGGGGGAGCACAGATACGCAGTATTTT
cdr3_aa: CASSVGRGGSTDTQYF

j_call: TRBJ2-7
d_call: TRBD1
clone_size: .
v_call: TRBV20-1
cdr3_nt: TGCAGTGCTACGGGACAGGCAAGGAACGAGCAGTACTTC
cdr3_aa: CSATGQARNEQYF

j_call: TRBJ2-5
d_call: .
clone_size: many
v_call: TRBV5-5
cdr3_nt: TGTGCCAGCAGCTTGGACACGGAGACCCAGTACTTC
cdr3_aa: CASSLDTETQYF

j_call: TRBJ2-1
d_call: TRBD2
clone_size: many
v_call: TRBV20-1
cdr3_nt: TGCAGTGCCAACGTACTAGCGGATCTGGGCAGTGAGCAGTTCTTC
cdr3_aa: CSANVLADLGSEQFF

j_call: TRBJ1-2
d_call: .
clone_size: .
v_call: TRBV19
cdr3_nt: TGTGCCAGTGTGGGGCAGGGTATGATTGGCTACACCTTC
cdr3_aa: CASVGQGMIGYTF

j_call: TRBJ2-7
d_call: .
clone_size: few
v_call: TRBV25-1
cdr3_nt: TGTGCCAGCAGTGACTACCACGAGCAGTACTTC
cdr3_aa: CASSDYHEQYF

j_call: TRBJ2-7
d_call: TRBD1
clone_size: many
v_call: TRBV6-5
cdr3_nt: TGTGCCAGCAGTTACACCGGGACAGCATCCTACGAGCAGTACTTC
cdr3_aa: CASSYTGTASYEQYF

j_call: TRBJ2-6
d_call: TRBD1
clone_size: few
v_call: TRBV20-1
cdr3_nt: TGCAGTGCGCCGGACAGGTACTCTGGGGCCAACGTCCTGACTTTC
cdr3_aa: CSAPDRYSGANVLTF

j_call: TRBJ2-7
d_call: TRBD2
clone_size: few
v_call: TRBV5-1
cdr3_nt: TGCGCCAGCAGCTTGACTAGCGGGGAGGTCAGGTACTTC
cdr3_aa: CASSLTSGEVRYF

j_call: TRBJ2-1
d_call: .
clone_size: many
v_call: TRBV2
cdr3_nt: TGTGCCAGCCTAAGGGAGAATGAGCAGTTCTTC
cdr3_aa: CASLRENEQFF

j_call: TRBJ2-7
d_call: TRBD1
clone_size: .
v_call: TRBV19
cdr3_nt: TGTGCCAGTAGTATAGCCCCCGGACAGGCCTACGAGCAGTACTTC
cdr3_aa: CASSIAPGQAYEQYF

j_call: TRBJ2-7
d_call: TRBD1
clone_size: .
v_call: TRBV5-1
cdr3_nt: TGCGCCAGCAGCTCGCCCGGGACAGCGACCCACGAGCAGTACTTC
cdr3_aa: CASSSPGTATHEQYF

j_call: TRBJ1-2
d_call: .
clone_size: few
v_call: TRBV12-3/TRBV12-4
cdr3_nt: TGTGCCAGCAGCTTATCGAACCGTGGCTACACCTTC
cdr3_aa: CASSLSNRGYTF

j_call: TRBJ1-1
d_call: .
clone_size: few
v_call: TRBV4-1
cdr3_nt: TGCGCCAGCAGCCAAGATGGGGGATCCACTGAAGCTTTCTTT
cdr3_aa: CASSQDGGSTEAFF

j_call: TRBJ2-1
d_call: .
clone_size: .
v_call: TRBV20-1
cdr3_nt: TGCAGTGCTAGGGACGCGTCGCGAGAGCAGTTCTTC
cdr3_aa: CSARDASREQFF

j_call: TRBJ2-2
d_call: .
clone_size: few
v_call: TRBV6-1
cdr3_nt: TGTGCCAGCAGCCCGGACCCGAACACCGGGGAGCTGTTTTTT
cdr3_aa: CASSPDPNTGELFF

j_call: TRBJ1-2
d_call: TRBD1
clone_size: many
v_call: TRBV3-1
cdr3_nt: TGTGCCAGCAGCCCCCTGACAGGGGCAGAAAATGGCTACACCTTC
cdr3_aa: CASSPLTGAENGYTF

j_call: TRBJ1-2
d_call: .
clone_size: few
v_call: TRBV3-1
cdr3_nt: TGTGCCAGCAGCCGTAGGGATGGCTACACCTTC
cdr3_aa: CASSRRDGYTF

j_call: TRBJ1-4
d_call: TRBD1
clone_size: .
v_call: TRBV6-5
cdr3_nt: TGTGCCAGCAGTTACGGGACAGGGCGAAAACTGTTTTTT
cdr3_aa: CASSYGTGRKLFF

j_call: TRBJ1-1
d_call: TRBD1
clone_size: .
v_call: TRBV5-1
cdr3_nt: TGCGCCAGCAGGCGGGACAGCCTGTCCACTGAAGCTTTCTTT
cdr3_aa: CASRRDSLSTEAFF

j_call: TRBJ1-1
d_call: .
clone_size: .
v_call: TRBV7-9
cdr3_nt: TGTGCCAGCAGCTCCCCCTTTGTAGGGAGGGACACTGAAGCTTTCTTT
cdr3_aa: CASSSPFVGRDTEAFF

j_call: TRBJ2-5
d_call: TRBD2
clone_size: .
v_call: TRBV7-3
cdr3_nt: TGTGCCAGCAGCTTAACCGGTGGCGGGGGTGAGGGAGGGACCCAGTACTTC
cdr3_aa: CASSLTGGGGEGGTQYF

j_call: TRBJ2-7
d_call: TRBD2
clone_size: few
v_call: TRBV7-8
cdr3_nt: TGTGCCAGCAGCCTTGCTCTGACTAGCAGCTACGAGCAGTACTTC
cdr3_aa: CASSLALTSSYEQYF

j_call: TRBJ1-1
d_call: .
clone_size: .
v_call: TRBV20-1
cdr3_nt: TGCAGTGCCCTTTGGGGTGGAACTGAAGCTTTCTTT
cdr3_aa: CSALWGGTEAFF

j_call: TRBJ1-6
d_call: .
clone_size: many
v_call: TRBV2
cdr3_nt: TGTGCCACCACCTCGGTGGGGGGCCGGAATTCACCCCTCCACTTT
cdr3_aa: CATTSVGGRNSPLHF

j_call: TRBJ2-6
d_call: TRBD1
clone_size: many
v_call: TRBV3-1
cdr3_nt: TGTGCCAGCAGCCAAGGGACAGGTGGGGCCAACGTCCTGACTTTC
cdr3_aa: CASSQGTGGANVLTF

j_call: TRBJ1-1
d_call: .
clone_size: many
v_call: TRBV5-1
cdr3_nt: TGCGCCAGCAGCTTTTTCGATTCTTTGAACACTGAAGCTTTCTTT
cdr3_aa: CASSFFDSLNTEAFF

j_call: TRBJ1-5
d_call: .
clone_size: .
v_call: TRBV20-1
cdr3_nt: TGCAGTGCTGGGCAGGGTAATCAGCCCCAGCATTTT
cdr3_aa: CSAGQGNQPQHF

j_call: TRBJ2-6
d_call: .
clone_size: .
v_call: TRBV20-1
cdr3_nt: TGCAGTGCTAGGGTCCCTGGGGCCAACGTCCTGACTTTC
cdr3_aa: CSARVPGANVLTF

j_call: TRBJ1-4
d_call: .
clone_size: many
v_call: TRBV20-1
cdr3_nt: TGCAGTGCTAGATGGCCCGCCCTGGGAGAAAAACTGTTTTTT
cdr3_aa: CSARWPALGEKLFF

j_call: TRBJ2-5
d_call: TRBD1
clone_size: .
v_call: TRBV7-9
cdr3_nt: TGTGCCAGCAGCTACGAACAGGGGGCGGCGGGGGAGACCCAGTACTTC
cdr3_aa: CASSYEQGAAGETQYF

j_call: TRBJ2-7
d_call: .
clone_size: .
v_call: TRBV7-9
cdr3_nt: TGTGCCAGCAGCCCCCACGGGGCCACCTACGAGCAGTACTTC
cdr3_aa: CASSPHGATYEQYF

j_call: TRBJ2-1
d_call: .
clone_size: few
v_call: TRBV15
cdr3_nt: TGTGCCACCAGCAGAGCAACTAGGGTTCGGAATGAGCAGTTCTTC
cdr3_aa: CATSRATRVRNEQFF

j_call: TRBJ2-7
d_call: TRBD1
clone_size: .
v_call: TRBV20-1
cdr3_nt: TGCAGTGCCCGATCCGGGACAGGGGCCTACGAGCAGTACTTC
cdr3_aa: CSARSGTGAYEQYF

j_call: TRBJ2-1
d_call: .
clone_size: .
v_call: TRBV18
cdr3_nt: TGTGCCAGCTCACCAAGCAGTTTGTACATTGAGCAGTTCTTC
cdr3_aa: CASSPSSLYIEQFF

j_call: TRBJ1-2
d_call: .
clone_size: .
v_call: TRBV3-1
cdr3_nt: TGTGCCAGCAGCCTGAAAGGGCAGCCGCTCTATGGCTACACCTTC
cdr3_aa: CASSLKGQPLYGYTF

j_call: TRBJ2-1
d_call: .
clone_size: many
v_call: TRBV5-1
cdr3_nt: TGCGCCAGCAGCTTGGCCTGGGACCATGAGCAGTTCTTC
cdr3_aa: CASSLAWDHEQFF

j_call: TRBJ1-1
d_call: .
clone_size: .
v_call: TRBV6-2/TRBV6-3
cdr3_nt: TGTGCCAGCAGTTACGCAGAGGGGAACACTGAAGCTTTCTTT
cdr3_aa: CASSYAEGNTEAFF

j_call: TRBJ2-7
d_call: TRBD1
clone_size: many
v_call: TRBV12-3/TRBV12-4
cdr3_nt: TGTGCCAGCAGTTCGACAGGGGGATTGTACGAGCAGTACTTC
cdr3_aa: CASSSTGGLYEQYF

j_call: TRBJ1-1
d_call: .
clone_size: few
v_call: TRBV6-2/TRBV6-3
cdr3_nt: TGTGCCAGCAGTTCTCAGGGACGAACTGAAGCTTTCTTT
cdr3_aa: CASSSQGRTEAFF

j_call: TRBJ2-5
d_call: TRBD2
clone_size: .
v_call: TRBV9
cdr3_nt: TGTGCCAGCAGCGTTGAGGGCGGGGGGCCGGAAGAGACCCAGTACTTC
cdr3_aa: CASSVEGGGPEETQYF

j_call: TRBJ2-1
d_call: .
clone_size: .
v_call: TRBV5-1
cdr3_nt: TGCGCCAGCAGAGAGGATCACCTCTACAATGAGCAGTTCTTC
cdr3_aa: CASREDHLYNEQFF

j_call: TRBJ2-1
d_call: TRBD2
clone_size: many
v_call: TRBV6-5
cdr3_nt: TGTGCCAGCAGTTCTAGCGGGGCGAGCTCCTACAATGAGCAGTTCTTC
cdr3_aa: CASSSSGASSYNEQFF

j_call: TRBJ2-1
d_call: TRBD1
clone_size: many
v_call: TRBV7-9
cdr3_nt: TGTGCCAGCAGCGACACCGCCGGGACAGGGTACAATGAGCAGTTCTTC
cdr3_aa: CASSDTAGTGYNEQFF

j_call: TRBJ2-7
d_call: TRBD1
clone_size: .
v_call: TRBV20-1
cdr3_nt: TGCAGTGCTCTTAGACAGGGGGACCTCTACGAGCAGTACTTC
cdr3_aa: CSALRQGDLYEQYF

j_call: TRBJ2-7
d_call: .
clone_size: .
v_call: TRBV3-1
cdr3_nt: TGTGCCAGCAGCCAAAAAGTTGCGGGTCAGCAGTACTTC
cdr3_aa: CASSQKVAGQQYF

j_call: TRBJ2-3
d_call: .
clone_size: few
v_call: TRBV7-8
cdr3_nt: TGTGCCAGTAGAGCCTATCTTCGAGATACGCAGTATTTT
cdr3_aa: CASRAYLRDTQYF

j_call: TRBJ2-7
d_call: TRBD1
clone_size: few
v_call: TRBV9
cdr3_nt: TGTGCCAGCAGCGTCTTAGGACAGGGGAACTTGGACGAGCAGTACTTC
cdr3_aa: CASSVLGQGNLDEQYF

j_call: TRBJ1-1
d_call: .
clone_size: .
v_call: TRBV6-1
cdr3_nt: TGTGCCAGCAGTGAATCGTTTTCCTGGGCTTTCTTT
cdr3_aa: CASSESFSWAFF

j_call: TRBJ1-2
d_call: .
clone_size: .
v_call: TRBV12-3/TRBV12-4
cdr3_nt: TGTGCCAGCAGTTCAGCGACACCTTACGATGGCTACACCTTC
cdr3_aa: CASSSATPYDGYTF

j_call: TRBJ1-1
d_call: .
clone_size: few
v_call: TRBV18
cdr3_nt: TGTGCCAGCTCACTCTATTGGAGAGACACTGAAGCTTTCTTT
cdr3_aa: CASSLYWRDTEAFF

j_call: TRBJ2-1
d_call: .
clone_size: .
v_call: TRBV5-1
cdr3_nt: TGCGCCAGCAGCAAGACGGGGACTGCGGAGCAGTTCTTC
cdr3_aa: CASSKTGTAEQFF